A selection of T cell receptor beta chains follows, all from one sample in a study of CD8 T cells in Susac syndrome. One entry per CDR3 protein, called by TCRdb with MiXCR from the immunoSEQ multiplex PCR reads. The table records a few hundred thousand distinct CDR3 sequences, roughly 94% of them present only once. The sample consisted of CD4+ T cells from PBMCs. These receptors all stem from a human donor with multiple sclerosis. CDR3s include the opening cysteine and the closing phenylalanine or tryptophan. A D gene is named only where the DNA matches it firmly. Rows give clone size only sometimes, using once, few, many, or a class for an expanded clone.

>12|NA|NA|TRBV18|TRBJ2-5
TGTGCCAGCTCATCAGAGGGGGAGACCCAGTACTTC
CASSSEGETQYF
>15|NA|TRBD2|TRBV7-2|TRBJ2-5
TGTGCCAGCGCCACTAGCGGGGGGGCCTGGGAGACCCAGTACTTC
CASATSGGAWETQYF
>14|once|NA|TRBV1|TRBJ1-4
TGCACCAGCCCTAGGGGGGTCCCAAATGAAAAACTGTTTTTT
CTSPRGVPNEKLFF
>13|NA|NA|TRBV5-6|TRBJ2-1
TGTGCCAGCAGCTCACCCCGAAACAATGAGCAGTTCTTC
CASSSPRNNEQFF
>15|NA|NA|TRBV12-3/TRBV12-4|TRBJ2-1
TGTGCCAGCAGTTTTTTCCAAACGGGCGTGAATGAGCAGTTCTTC
CASSFFQTGVNEQFF
>16|NA|TRBD1|TRBV7-9|TRBJ2-1
TGTGCCAGCAGCCACCGGACCGGGACAGGGGACAATGAGCAGTTCTTC
CASSHRTGTGDNEQFF
>16|NA|TRBD2|TRBV19|TRBJ2-3
TGTGCCAGTAGTGATCAAACTAGCGGGAGCACAGATGCGCAGTATTTT
CASSDQTSGSTDAQYF
>16|NA|TRBD2|TRBV10-3|TRBJ2-1
TGTGCCATCAGTGAGTCGGATGCGGGAGGGCCGAATGAGCAGTTCTTC
CAISESDAGGPNEQFF
>14|NA|NA|TRBV4-3|TRBJ1-1
TGCGCCAGCAGCCAAGGGCTTGGCGACAGGGAAGCTTTCTTT
CASSQGLGDREAFF
>13|NA|NA|TRBV19|TRBJ1-2
TGTGCCAGTAGTATCGGACAGAGCTATGGCTACACCTTC
CASSIGQSYGYTF
>16|NA|NA|TRBV7-3|TRBJ2-6
TGTGCCAGCAGACCCCAGGGGGGGACTGGGGCCAACGTCCTGACTTTC
CASRPQGGTGANVLTF
>13|NA|NA|TRBV7-9|TRBJ2-1
TGTGCCAGCAGCTTAGGAGCGGGACAGGTAATGTTCTTC
CASSLGAGQVMFF
>14|NA|TRBD1|TRBV6-2/TRBV6-3|TRBJ2-7
TGTGCCAGCAGTGACAGGGGGCCACTCTACGAGCAGTACTTC
CASSDRGPLYEQYF
>14|once|TRBD1|TRBV27|TRBJ1-2
TGTGCCAGCAGTTTAACCCAGGGGGCAGGTGGCTACACCTTC
CASSLTQGAGGYTF